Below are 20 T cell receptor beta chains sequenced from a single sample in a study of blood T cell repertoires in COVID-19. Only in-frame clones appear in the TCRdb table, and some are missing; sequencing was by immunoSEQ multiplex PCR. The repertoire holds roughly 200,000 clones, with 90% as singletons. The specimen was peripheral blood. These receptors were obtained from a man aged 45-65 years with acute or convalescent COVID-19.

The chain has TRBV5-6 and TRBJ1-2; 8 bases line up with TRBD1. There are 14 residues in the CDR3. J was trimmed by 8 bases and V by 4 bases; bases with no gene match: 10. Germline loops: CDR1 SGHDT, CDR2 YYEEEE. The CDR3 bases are TGTGCCAGCAGCCGGATTGGACAGGGACCAGGCTACACCTTC. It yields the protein CASSRIGQGPGYTF.

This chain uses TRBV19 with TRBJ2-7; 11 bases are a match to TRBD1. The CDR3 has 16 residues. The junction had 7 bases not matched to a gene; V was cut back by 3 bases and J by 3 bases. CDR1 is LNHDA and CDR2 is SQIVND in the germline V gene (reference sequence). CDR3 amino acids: CASSITTGTGGYEQYF. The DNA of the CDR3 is TGTGCCAGTAGTATCACCACCGGGACAGGGGGCTACGAGCAGTACTTC.

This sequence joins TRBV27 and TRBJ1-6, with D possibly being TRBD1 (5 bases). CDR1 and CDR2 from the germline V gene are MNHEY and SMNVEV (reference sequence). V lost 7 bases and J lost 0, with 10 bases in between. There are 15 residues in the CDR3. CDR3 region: CASTRGGSYNSPLHF. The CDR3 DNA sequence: TGTGCCAGCACACGCGGGGGCTCCTATAATTCACCCCTCCACTTT.

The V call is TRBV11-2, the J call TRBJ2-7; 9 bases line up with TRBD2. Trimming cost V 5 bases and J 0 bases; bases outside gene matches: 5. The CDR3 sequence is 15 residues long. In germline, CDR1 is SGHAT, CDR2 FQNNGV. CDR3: CASSLSGSVSYEQYF. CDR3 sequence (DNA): TGTGCCAGCAGCCTTAGCGGGAGTGTCTCCTACGAGCAGTACTTC.

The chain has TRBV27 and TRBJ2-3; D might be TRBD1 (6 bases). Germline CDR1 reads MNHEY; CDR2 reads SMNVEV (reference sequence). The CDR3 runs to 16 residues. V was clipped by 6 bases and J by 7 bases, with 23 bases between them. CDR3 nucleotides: TGTGCCAGCAGCCCCCTGGGGGACACCCCGGGGAATACGCAGTATTTT. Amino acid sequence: CASSPLGDTPGNTQYF.

Here the CDR3 DNA reads TGTGCCAGCAGTTTCCTTCGCAATCAGCCCCAGCATTTT. Residues: CASSFLRNQPQHF. J is TRBJ1-5 and V is TRBV28; D gene unclear. V was shortened by 3 bases and J by 2 bases, with 5 bases between the two germline ends. The CDR3 is 13 amino acids. Germline-derived CDR1 and CDR2 are MDHEN and SYDVKM.

CDR3 amino acids: CASSDYTTGELFF. The CDR3 region has the DNA TGTGCCAGCAGTGACTACACCACCGGGGAGCTGTTTTTT. The chain carries TRBV6-4 and TRBJ2-2, with D hard to call. The CDR3 has 13 residues. The V end lost 1 base, the J end lost 4 bases, and 4 bases lay between the germline ends. CDR1 and CDR2 from the germline V gene are MRHNA and SNTAGT.

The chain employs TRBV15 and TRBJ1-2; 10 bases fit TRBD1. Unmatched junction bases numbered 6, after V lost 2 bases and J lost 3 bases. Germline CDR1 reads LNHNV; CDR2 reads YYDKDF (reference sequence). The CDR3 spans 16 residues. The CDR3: CATSRPRQGAHYGYTF. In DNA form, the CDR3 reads TGTGCCACCAGCAGACCCCGACAGGGGGCTCACTATGGCTACACCTTC.

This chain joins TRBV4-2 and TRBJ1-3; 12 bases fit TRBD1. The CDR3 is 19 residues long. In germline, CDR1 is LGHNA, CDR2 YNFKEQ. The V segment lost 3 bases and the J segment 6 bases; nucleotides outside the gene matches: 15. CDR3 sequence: CASSQTTRPGQGAENTIYF. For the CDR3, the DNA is TGTGCCAGCAGCCAGACCACTCGACCGGGACAGGGGGCTGAAAACACCATATATTTT.

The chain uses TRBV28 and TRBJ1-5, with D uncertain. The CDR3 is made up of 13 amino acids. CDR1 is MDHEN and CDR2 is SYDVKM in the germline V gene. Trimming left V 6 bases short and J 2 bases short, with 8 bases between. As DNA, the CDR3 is TGTGCCAGCAGCCGGGTCCGCAATCAGCCCCAGCATTTT. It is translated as CASSRVRNQPQHF. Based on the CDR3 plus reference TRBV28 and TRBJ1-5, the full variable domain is DVKVTQSSRYLVKRTGEKVFLECVQDMDHENMFWYRQDPGLGLRLIYFSYDVKMKEKGDIPEGYSVSREKKERFSLILESASTNQTSMYLCASSRVRNQPQHFGDGTRLSIL.

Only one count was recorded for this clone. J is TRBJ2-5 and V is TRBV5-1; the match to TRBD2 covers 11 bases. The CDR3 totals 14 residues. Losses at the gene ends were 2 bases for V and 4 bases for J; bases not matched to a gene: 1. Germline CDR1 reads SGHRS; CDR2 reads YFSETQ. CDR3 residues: CASSLLAGAETQYF. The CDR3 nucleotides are TGCGCCAGCAGCTTACTAGCGGGAGCAGAGACCCAGTACTTC.

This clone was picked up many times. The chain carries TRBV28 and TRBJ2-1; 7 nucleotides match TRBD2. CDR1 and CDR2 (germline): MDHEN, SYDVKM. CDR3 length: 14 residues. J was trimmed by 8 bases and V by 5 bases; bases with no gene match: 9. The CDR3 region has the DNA TGTGCCAGCAGTCCTTCGGGTAGCGGGTATGAGCAGTTCTTC. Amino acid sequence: CASSPSGSGYEQFF.

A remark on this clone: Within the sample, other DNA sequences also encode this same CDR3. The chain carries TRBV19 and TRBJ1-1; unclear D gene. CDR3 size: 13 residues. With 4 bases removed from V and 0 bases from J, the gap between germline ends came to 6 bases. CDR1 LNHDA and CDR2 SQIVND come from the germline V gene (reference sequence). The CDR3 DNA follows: TGTGCCAGTAGTAGACAAATGAACACTGAAGCTTTCTTT. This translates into CASSRQMNTEAFF.

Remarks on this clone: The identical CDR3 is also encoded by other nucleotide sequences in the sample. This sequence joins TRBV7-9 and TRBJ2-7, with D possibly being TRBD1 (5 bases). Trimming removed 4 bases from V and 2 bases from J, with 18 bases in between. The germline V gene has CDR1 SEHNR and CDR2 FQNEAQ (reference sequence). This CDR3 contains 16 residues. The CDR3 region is CASSSPVQGRTYEQYF. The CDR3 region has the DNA TGTGCCAGCAGCTCTCCGGTCCAGGGCCGGACCTACGAGCAGTACTTC. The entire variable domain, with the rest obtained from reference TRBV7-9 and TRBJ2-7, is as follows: DTGVSQNPRHKITKRGQNVTFRCDPISEHNRLYWYRQTLGQGPEFLTYFQNEAQLEKSRLLSDRFSAERPKGSFSTLEIQRTEQGDSAMYLCASSSPVQGRTYEQYFGPGTRLTVT.

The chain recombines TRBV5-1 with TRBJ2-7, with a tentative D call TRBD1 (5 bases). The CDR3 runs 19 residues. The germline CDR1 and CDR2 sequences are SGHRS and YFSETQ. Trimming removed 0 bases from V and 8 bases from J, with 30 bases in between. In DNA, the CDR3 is TGCGCCAGCAGCTTGGCCGTAGACGCAGGGCCCCATGATCTAAGTCAGCAGTACTTC. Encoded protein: CASSLAVDAGPHDLSQQYF.

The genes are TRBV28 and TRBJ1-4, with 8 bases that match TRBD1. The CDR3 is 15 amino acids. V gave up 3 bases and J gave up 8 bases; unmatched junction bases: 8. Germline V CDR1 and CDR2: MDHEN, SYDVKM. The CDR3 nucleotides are TGTGCCAGCAGTTTTGGAGACAGGGGAAGGGAAAAACTGTTTTTT. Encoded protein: CASSFGDRGREKLFF.

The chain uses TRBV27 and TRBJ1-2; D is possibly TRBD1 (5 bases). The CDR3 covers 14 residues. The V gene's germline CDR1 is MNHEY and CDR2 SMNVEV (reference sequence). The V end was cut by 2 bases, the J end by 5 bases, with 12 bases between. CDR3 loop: CASSLMGGGYGYTF. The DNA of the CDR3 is TGTGCCAGCAGTTTAATGGGGGGTGGGTATGGCTACACCTTC.

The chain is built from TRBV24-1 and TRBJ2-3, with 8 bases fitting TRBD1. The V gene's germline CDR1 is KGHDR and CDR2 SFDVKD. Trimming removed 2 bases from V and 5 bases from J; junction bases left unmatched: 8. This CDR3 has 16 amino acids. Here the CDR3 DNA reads TGTGCCACCAGTGATTGGGGGCAGGGGGCACGAGATACGCAGTATTTT. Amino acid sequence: CATSDWGQGARDTQYF.

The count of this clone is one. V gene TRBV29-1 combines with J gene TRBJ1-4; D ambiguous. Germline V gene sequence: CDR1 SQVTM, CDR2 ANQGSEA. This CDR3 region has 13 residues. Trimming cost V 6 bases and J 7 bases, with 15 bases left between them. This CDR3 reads CSVRVSLGEKLFF. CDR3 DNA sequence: TGCAGCGTGAGGGTTTCTTTGGGTGAAAAACTGTTTTTT. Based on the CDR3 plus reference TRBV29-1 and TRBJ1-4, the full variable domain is SAVISQKPSRDICQRGTSLTIQCQVDSQVTMMFWYRQQPGQSLTLIATANQGSEATYESGFVIDKFPISRPNLTFSTLTVSNMSPEDSSIYLCSVRVSLGEKLFFGSGTQLSVL.

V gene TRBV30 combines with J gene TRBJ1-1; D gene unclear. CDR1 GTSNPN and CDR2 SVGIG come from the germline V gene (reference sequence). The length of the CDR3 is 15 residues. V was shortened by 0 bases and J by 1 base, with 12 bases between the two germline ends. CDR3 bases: TGTGCCTGGAGTGTAACCCCGGGAGGGAACACTGAAGCTTTCTTT. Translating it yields CAWSVTPGGNTEAFF.